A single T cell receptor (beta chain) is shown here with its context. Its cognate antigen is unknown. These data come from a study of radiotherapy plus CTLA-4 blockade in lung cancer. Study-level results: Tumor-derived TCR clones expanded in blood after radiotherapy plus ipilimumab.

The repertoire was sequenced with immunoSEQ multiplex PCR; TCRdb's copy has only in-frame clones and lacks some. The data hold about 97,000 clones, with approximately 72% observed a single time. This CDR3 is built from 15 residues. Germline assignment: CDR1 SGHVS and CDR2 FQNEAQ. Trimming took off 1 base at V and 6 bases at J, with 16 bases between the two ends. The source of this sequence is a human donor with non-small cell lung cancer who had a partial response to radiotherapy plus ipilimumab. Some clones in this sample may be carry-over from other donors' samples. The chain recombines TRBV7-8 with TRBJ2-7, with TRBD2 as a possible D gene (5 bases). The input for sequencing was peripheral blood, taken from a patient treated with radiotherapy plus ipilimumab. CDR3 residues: CASSLVGERGFEQYF. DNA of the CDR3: TGTGCCAGCAGCTTAGTCGGAGAAAGAGGGTTCGAGCAGTACTTC.